The next 22 T cell receptor beta chains were all read from a single sample in a study of blood T cell repertoires in COVID-19. Sequencing used immunoSEQ multiplex PCR; TCRdb keeps in-frame clones, though not all of them. Of 75,000 or so clones detected, roughly 86% appear once; the ten largest clones hold approximately 30%. The sample taken for sequencing was peripheral blood. The receptors were gathered from a man in his fifties with acute or convalescent COVID-19.

The chain joins TRBV27 to TRBJ2-1; a possible D gene is TRBD2 (5 bases). This CDR3 has 16 residues. Trimming pared 6 bases from V and 6 bases from J, leaving 21 bases between. The germline gives CDR1 MNHEY, CDR2 SMNVEV (reference sequence). DNA for the CDR3: TGTGCCAGCAGCCCACCCCTAGCTCTCATCATCAATGAGCAGTTCTTC. Encoded protein: CASSPPLALIINEQFF.

The chain uses TRBV30 and TRBJ2-7; possible D gene TRBD2, 5 bases. V was cut by 5 bases and J by 3 bases, with 8 bases left in between. Germline V gives CDR1 GTSNPN, CDR2 SVGIG (reference sequence). The CDR3 extends over 11 amino acids. As DNA, the CDR3 is TGTGCCTGGGACGGGGTCTACGAGCAGTACTTC. Residues: CAWDGVYEQYF.

J is TRBJ2-4 and V is TRBV5-8; possibly TRBD1 for D (6 bases). This CDR3 spans 16 amino acids. V was trimmed by 4 bases and J by 0 bases, leaving 14 bases between them. Germline V CDR1 and CDR2: SGHTS, YDEGEE. The CDR3 reads CASSPRQVLAKNIQYF. The CDR3 coding sequence is TGTGCCAGCAGCCCGCGACAGGTCTTAGCCAAAAACATTCAGTACTTC.

The chain's CDR3 is CASSQGWGVNTEAFF. In nucleotides, the CDR3 is TGTGCCAGCAGCCAAGGTTGGGGGGTGAACACTGAAGCTTTCTTT. The chain uses TRBV14 and TRBJ1-1, with D possibly matching TRBD1 (5 bases). This CDR3 contains 15 residues. Germline V gives CDR1 SGHDN, CDR2 FVKESK. V was shortened by 1 base and J by 0 bases, with 9 bases between the two germline ends. Full variable domain (missing parts from reference TRBV14 and TRBJ1-1): EAGVTQFPSHSVIEKGQTVTLRCDPISGHDNLYWYRRVMGKEIKFLLHFVKESKQDESGMPNNRFLAERTGGTYSTLKVQPAELEDSGVYFCASSQGWGVNTEAFFGQGTRLTVV.

V and J are TRBV10-2 and TRBJ2-1; 8 bases agree with TRBD2. V shed 6 bases and J 7 bases; nucleotides not matched to a gene: 8. The CDR3 sequence is 14 residues long. Germline assignment: CDR1 WSHSY and CDR2 SAAADI. CDR3 protein: CASSRLAKTNEQFF. The CDR3 DNA sequence: TGCGCCAGCAGCCGACTAGCGAAAACAAATGAGCAGTTCTTC.

The rearrangement joins TRBV6-1 to TRBJ2-7; 8 bases fit TRBD1. This CDR3 contains 14 residues. V was clipped by 3 bases and J by 7 bases; unmatched bases: 8. Per the germline V gene, CDR1 is MNHNS and CDR2 is SASEGT. The CDR3 sequence is CASSDQTGQGEQYF. For the CDR3, the DNA is TGTGCCAGCAGTGATCAGACAGGACAGGGAGAGCAGTACTTC.

This clone was seen just once. V is TRBV6-5 and J is TRBJ1-1; D is perhaps TRBD1 (5 bases). Trimming pared 0 bases from V and 5 bases from J, leaving 13 bases between. Germline V gene sequence: CDR1 MNHEY, CDR2 SVGAGI. There are 15 residues in the CDR3. The CDR3 nucleotides read TGTGCCAGCAGTTACTCAGCAGGGCAGGTAACTGAAGCTTTCTTT. Translating gives CASSYSAGQVTEAFF.

The DNA of the CDR3 is TGTGCCTGGAGTGTACTAGGGGGTGAAAAACTGTTTTTT. This codes for CAWSVLGGEKLFF. This chain joins TRBV30 and TRBJ1-4; D may be TRBD1 (6 bases). CDR1 is GTSNPN, CDR2 SVGIG, per germline (reference sequence). The CDR3 runs to 13 residues. V was trimmed by 0 bases and J by 7 bases, leaving 9 bases between them.

The chain has TRBV5-1 and TRBJ2-1; 8 nucleotides line up with TRBD1. The CDR3 spans 14 residues. V gave up 4 bases and J gave up 7 bases; unmatched junction bases: 7. CDR1 SGHRS and CDR2 YFSETQ come from the germline V gene. CDR3 region: CASSTGQGINEQFF. CDR3 bases: TGCGCCAGCAGCACCGGACAGGGAATTAATGAGCAGTTCTTC.

The chain links TRBV6-4 to TRBJ1-1; D is ambiguous. Germline V lookup: CDR1 MRHNA, CDR2 SNTAGT. The CDR3 is 13 residues long. V lost 4 bases and J lost 1, with 7 bases in between. CDR3 in DNA: TGTGCCAGCAGTGTGGAGGAGAACACTGAAGCTTTCTTT. Translating gives CASSVEENTEAFF.

This sequence joins TRBV7-2 and TRBJ2-1; 10 bases are a match to TRBD2. Trimming took 5 bases from V and 4 from J; bases not matched to a gene: 5. The CDR3 consists of 15 residues. CDR1 is SGHTA and CDR2 is FQGNSA in the germline V gene. This chain's CDR3 is CASSESGGGYNEQFF. Written as DNA, the CDR3 is TGTGCCAGCAGCGAGAGCGGGGGGGGGTACAATGAGCAGTTCTTC.

V gene TRBV11-2 combines with J gene TRBJ2-4; 8 nucleotides line up with TRBD1. Germline loops: CDR1 SGHAT, CDR2 FQNNGV. The CDR3 consists of 18 residues. V dropped 5 bases and J dropped 0; count of bases not matched to a gene: 12. The CDR3 loop reads CASSPQMGQAGAKNIQYF. The CDR3 DNA reads as TGTGCCAGCAGCCCCCAGATGGGACAGGCCGGAGCCAAAAACATTCAGTACTTC.

There are a few counts of this clone. V and J are TRBV7-9 and TRBJ2-1, with a possible D match to TRBD1 (5 bases). Germline CDR1 SEHNR, CDR2 FQNEAQ (reference sequence). The CDR3 totals 13 residues. Deletions cut 5 bases from V and 8 bases from J, with 13 bases between. The CDR3 loop reads CASSERTMDEQFF. The DNA of the CDR3 is TGTGCCAGCAGCGAACGGACAATGGATGAGCAGTTCTTC. Full variable domain (remainder filled in from reference TRBV7-9 and TRBJ2-1): DTGVSQNPRHKITKRGQNVTFRCDPISEHNRLYWYRQTLGQGPEFLTYFQNEAQLEKSRLLSDRFSAERPKGSFSTLEIQRTEQGDSAMYLCASSERTMDEQFFGPGTRLTVL.

This clone was recorded once. The chain employs TRBV24-1 and TRBJ2-1; D not resolved. The germline V and J ends were trimmed by 6 bases and 8 bases, with 10 bases remaining between them. The CDR3 has 12 amino acids. Germline V lookup: CDR1 KGHDR, CDR2 SFDVKD. This chain's CDR3 is CATSRNNHEQFF. CDR3 in DNA: TGTGCCACCAGTAGAAACAATCATGAGCAGTTCTTC.

The chain uses TRBV9 and TRBJ1-2; no firm D call. Germline V lookup: CDR1 SGDLS, CDR2 YYNGEE. Trimming left V 3 bases short and J 14 bases short, with 14 bases between. This CDR3 contains 11 residues. CDR3 loop: CASSDRDSCTF. The CDR3 coding sequence is TGTGCCAGCAGCGACCGGGATAGTTGTACCTTC.

The V call is TRBV7-3, the J call TRBJ1-2; TRBD1 aligns across 9 bases. Germline loops: CDR1 SGHTA, CDR2 FQGTGA. V lost 4 bases to trimming and J lost 3 bases; unmatched junction nucleotides: 3. The CDR3 is 14 residues long. The CDR3 region has the DNA TGTGCCAGCAGCTCGGGACAGGGCCACTATGGCTACACCTTC. Its translation: CASSSGQGHYGYTF.

This clone was counted once. This rearrangement joins TRBV5-1 to TRBJ2-5; D remains unclear. The CDR3 sequence is 12 residues long. Germline assignment: CDR1 SGHRS and CDR2 YFSETQ. The ends were cut back, 0 bases at V and 5 bases at J, with 5 bases in the middle. The CDR3 is CASSLDSETQYF. The CDR3 DNA is TGCGCCAGCAGCTTGGATAGTGAGACCCAGTACTTC.

The chain links TRBV5-6 to TRBJ1-5, with D possibly being TRBD1 (5 bases). V lost 5 bases, J lost 7 bases, and 19 bases lay in between. The CDR3 length is 15 residues. Per the germline V gene, CDR1 is SGHDT and CDR2 is YYEEEE. CDR3 coding DNA: TGTGCCAGCAGATCCCGGGCTCTAGGGGAACAGCCCCAGCATTTT. Protein sequence: CASRSRALGEQPQHF.

This clone was detected only once. V usage is TRBV5-1 and J usage is TRBJ2-3; 8 nucleotides agree with TRBD2. Germline CDR1 reads SGHRS; CDR2 reads YFSETQ. The CDR3 contains 15 residues. V lost 4 bases, J lost 3 bases, and 7 bases stayed unmatched. The CDR3 protein is CASSTQRGKTDTQYF. CDR3 nucleotides: TGCGCCAGCAGCACCCAGCGGGGGAAAACAGATACGCAGTATTTT.

The chain couples TRBV7-8 to TRBJ2-3, with D possibly TRBD2 on 5 matching bases. The germline V gene encodes CDR1 SGHVS and CDR2 FQNEAQ. V was trimmed by 1 base and J by 7 bases, leaving 18 bases between them. The CDR3 has 16 amino acids. For the CDR3, the DNA is TGTGCCAGCAGCTTAGGTGCGACTATCCCCACCCATACGCAGTATTTT. Amino acids: CASSLGATIPTHTQYF.

V and J are TRBV7-9 and TRBJ2-3; D possibly corresponds to TRBD1 (5 bases). Germline lookup yields CDR1 SEHNR and CDR2 FQNEAQ (reference sequence). Trimming shortened V by 5 bases and J by 3 bases, and 18 bases separated the two germline ends. The CDR3 is 16 amino acids. CDR3: CASSPKDTLRTDTQYF. The CDR3 bases are TGTGCCAGCAGCCCGAAGGACACCCTGAGGACAGATACGCAGTATTTT.

The chain joins TRBV5-6 to TRBJ2-1, with 8 bases aligning to TRBD2. The CDR3 length is 15 residues. Germline CDR1 and CDR2: SGHDT and YYEEEE. With V trimmed by 0 bases and J by 4 bases, 3 bases remained unmatched. The DNA for the CDR3 is TGTGCCAGCAGCTTGGGCGGGGGGCTTTACAATGAGCAGTTCTTC. Amino acids: CASSLGGGLYNEQFF.